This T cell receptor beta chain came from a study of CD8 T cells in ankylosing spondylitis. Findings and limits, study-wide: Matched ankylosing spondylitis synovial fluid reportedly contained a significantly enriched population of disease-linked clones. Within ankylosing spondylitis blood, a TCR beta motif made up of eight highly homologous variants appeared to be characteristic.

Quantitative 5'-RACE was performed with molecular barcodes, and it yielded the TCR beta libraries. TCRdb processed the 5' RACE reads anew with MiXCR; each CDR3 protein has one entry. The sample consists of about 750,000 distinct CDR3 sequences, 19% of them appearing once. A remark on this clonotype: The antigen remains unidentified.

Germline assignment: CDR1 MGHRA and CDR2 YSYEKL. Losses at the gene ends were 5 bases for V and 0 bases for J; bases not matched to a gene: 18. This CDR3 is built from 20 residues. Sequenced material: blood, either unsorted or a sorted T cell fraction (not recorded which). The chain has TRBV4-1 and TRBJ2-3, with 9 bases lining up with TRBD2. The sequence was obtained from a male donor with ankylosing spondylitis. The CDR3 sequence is CASSSRLGAGGASSTDTQYF. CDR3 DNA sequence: TGCGCCAGCAGCTCCCGGCTGGGGGCGGGAGGGGCATCTAGCACAGATACGCAGTATTTT.